This entry lists 25 T cell receptor beta chains sequenced from one sample in a study of CD8+ T cells in alopecia areata. As the sequencing template, cDNA was produced by extracting RNA and reverse transcribing it. Method: immunoSEQ multiplex PCR; TCRdb's copy keeps in-frame clones and lacks some. The sample yields some 110,000 clones, less than 80% seen once. Material for sequencing was CD4+ T cells sorted from blood. These receptors came from a human donor in good health.

This clone was recorded once. The rearrangement uses TRBV30 and TRBJ1-1; 7 bases are a match to TRBD1. J gave up 4 bases and V 4 bases, and 9 bases lay outside the gene matches. The length of the CDR3 is 14 residues. Looked up from germline, CDR1 is GTSNPN and CDR2 is SVGIG (reference sequence). The CDR3 region has the DNA TGTGCCTGGACCCGGAGGGGGCCGATCACTGAAGCTTTCTTT. Translating gives CAWTRRGPITEAFF.

V and J are TRBV2 and TRBJ2-2; TRBD1 matches 8 bases. Germline-derived CDR1 and CDR2 are SNHLY and FYNNEI. Trimming removed 4 bases from V and 1 base from J; junction bases left unmatched: 2. The length of the CDR3 is 15 residues. The CDR3, as DNA: TGTGCCAGCAGTGGCAGGGGGCGGAACACCGGGGAGCTGTTTTTT. This codes for CASSGRGRNTGELFF.

This chain links TRBV29-1 with TRBJ2-1; TRBD2 aligns across 10 bases. CDR1 and CDR2 from the germline V gene are SQVTM and ANQGSEA. The V segment lost 5 bases and the J segment 7 bases; nucleotides outside the gene matches: 11. The CDR3 length is 15 residues. The CDR3 nucleotides read TGCAGCGTTTTGGCAAGCGGGGGGGCCTTTAATGAGCAGTTCTTC. Translating gives CSVLASGGAFNEQFF.

The rearrangement joins TRBV5-1 to TRBJ2-3; D gene ambiguous. CDR1 SGHRS and CDR2 YFSETQ come from the germline V gene. The CDR3 has 15 residues. The V end lost 1 base, the J end lost 0 bases, and 9 bases lay between the germline ends. This chain's CDR3 is CASSLTVTSTDTQYF. In DNA, the CDR3 is TGCGCCAGCAGCTTGACAGTGACTAGCACAGATACGCAGTATTTT.

This clone was detected only a few times. This rearrangement joins TRBV5-4 to TRBJ2-1; 13 nucleotides match TRBD2. The germline V gene encodes CDR1 SGHNT and CDR2 YYREEE (reference sequence). V was pared by 4 bases and J by 3 bases, with 1 base of the junction left unmatched. The CDR3 has 15 residues. DNA of the CDR3: TGTGCCAGCAGCCGGACTAGCGGGAGCTACAATGAGCAGTTCTTC. Amino acids: CASSRTSGSYNEQFF.

The CDR3 region has the DNA TGTGCCAGCAGCCCAGGACAAACGAATTCACCCCTCCACTTT. Protein sequence: CASSPGQTNSPLHF. The chain employs TRBV7-3 and TRBJ1-6, with a tentative D call TRBD1 (5 bases). V gave up 5 bases and J gave up 7 bases, with 12 bases separating them. Germline V gives CDR1 SGHTA, CDR2 FQGTGA. The CDR3 sequence is 14 residues long.

The chain has TRBV11-2 and TRBJ2-2; 7 nucleotides agree with TRBD2. V was pared by 2 bases and J by 6 bases, with 12 bases of the junction left unmatched. The length of the CDR3 is 17 residues. The germline V gene has CDR1 SGHAT and CDR2 FQNNGV. The CDR3 here is CASSLSGPRGESGELFF. The CDR3 DNA reads as TGTGCCAGCAGCTTATCGGGACCTCGGGGGGAGTCCGGGGAGCTGTTTTTT.

This clone was seen once. J is TRBJ2-7 and V is TRBV6-1, with 8 bases identical to TRBD1. The CDR3 runs 14 residues. Trimming removed 6 bases from V and 2 bases from J; junction bases left unmatched: 6. Germline-derived CDR1 and CDR2 are MNHNS and SASEGT. CDR3 region: CASRNQGATYEQYF. The CDR3 DNA reads TGTGCCAGCAGAAATCAGGGGGCAACCTACGAGCAGTACTTC.

In this sample, this clone turned up a few times. V and J are TRBV14 and TRBJ2-5, with D perhaps TRBD1 or TRBD2 (5 bases each). Germline CDR1 and CDR2: SGHDN and FVKESK. This CDR3 is built from 15 residues. Trimming took 1 base from V and 2 from J, leaving 11 bases between them. CDR3 residues: CASSQALGRQETQYF. The CDR3 coding sequence is TGTGCCAGCAGCCAAGCGTTGGGACGGCAAGAGACCCAGTACTTC. The whole variable domain, filled in from reference TRBV14 and TRBJ2-5, reads EAGVTQFPSHSVIEKGQTVTLRCDPISGHDNLYWYRRVMGKEIKFLLHFVKESKQDESGMPNNRFLAERTGGTYSTLKVQPAELEDSGVYFCASSQALGRQETQYFGPGTRLLVL.

The J gene is TRBJ2-5, the V gene TRBV7-6; no clear D gene. The CDR3 contains 11 residues. Germline CDR1 is SGHVS and CDR2 is FNYEAQ. V lost 5 bases to trimming and J lost 0 bases, with 1 base between them. Here the CDR3 reads CASSNQETQYF. The CDR3 DNA follows: TGTGCCAGCAGCAACCAAGAGACCCAGTACTTC. Full variable domain (outside the CDR3, taken from reference TRBV7-6 and TRBJ2-5): GAGVSQSPRYKVTKRGQDVALRCDPISGHVSLYWYRQALGQGPEFLTYFNYEAQQDKSGLPNDRFSAERPEGSISTLTIQRTEQRDSAMYRCASSNQETQYFGPGTRLLVL.

This chain uses TRBV29-1 with TRBJ2-5, with D perhaps being TRBD1 or TRBD2 (6 bases each). Germline CDR1 and CDR2: SQVTM and ANQGSEA. The CDR3 totals 14 residues. The V end was cut by 6 bases, the J end by 5 bases, with 19 bases between. The CDR3 loop reads CSVKDRGRVETQYF. Here the CDR3 DNA reads TGCAGCGTCAAGGATCGGGGGCGCGTGGAGACCCAGTACTTC.

This clone appeared a few times. The chain links TRBV29-1 to TRBJ2-7; a possible D gene is TRBD1 (6 bases). Trimming removed 6 bases from V and 0 bases from J, with 18 bases in between. In germline, CDR1 is SQVTM, CDR2 ANQGSEA. The length of the CDR3 is 15 residues. The CDR3 here is CSVADRYKSSYEQYF. The CDR3 DNA follows: TGCAGCGTCGCCGACAGGTATAAGAGCTCCTACGAGCAGTACTTC.

This sequence joins TRBV29-1 and TRBJ1-2, with D possibly being TRBD1 (6 bases). This CDR3 region has 14 residues. Germline V gene sequence: CDR1 SQVTM, CDR2 ANQGSEA. Trimming removed 4 bases from V and 2 bases from J, with 14 bases in between. CDR3 nucleotides: TGCAGCGTTGCCCCTCAGGGGACAAACTATGGCTACACCTTC. Encoded protein: CSVAPQGTNYGYTF.

The chain recombines TRBV6-6 with TRBJ1-6; D ambiguous. Trimming took off 4 bases at V and 3 bases at J, with 4 bases between the two ends. The V gene's germline CDR1 is MNHNY and CDR2 SVGAGI (reference sequence). There are 13 residues in the CDR3. Here the CDR3 reads CASSSVYNSPLHF. The CDR3 bases are TGTGCCAGCAGTTCAGTCTATAATTCACCCCTCCACTTT.

At least ten counts were recorded for this clone. Other DNA sequences in this sample translate to the same CDR3. This chain uses TRBV18 with TRBJ2-2; D is undetermined. Trimming left V 3 bases short and J 3 bases short, with 2 bases between. This CDR3 has 12 residues. CDR1 KGHSH and CDR2 LQKENI come from the germline V gene. CDR3 DNA: TGTGCCAGCTCACCTGACACCGGGGAGCTGTTTTTT. As protein: CASSPDTGELFF. The complete variable domain, with remaining parts taken from reference TRBV18 and TRBJ2-2, reads NAGVMQNPRHLVRRRGQEARLRCSPMKGHSHVYWYRQLPEEGLKFMVYLQKENIIDESGMPKERFSAEFPKEGPSILRIQQVVRGDSAAYFCASSPDTGELFFGEGSRLTVL.

The chain links TRBV6-1 to TRBJ1-2; tentatively, D is TRBD1 (6 bases). This CDR3 comprises 15 residues. The germline V gene encodes CDR1 MNHNS and CDR2 SASEGT. V was shortened by 5 bases and J by 2 bases, with 15 bases between the two germline ends. DNA for the CDR3: TGTGCCAGCAGTATCCTACGGGACAACAACTATGGCTACACCTTC. Protein sequence: CASSILRDNNYGYTF.

The chain uses TRBV6-5 and TRBJ2-3; D not certain. Germline CDR1 MNHEY, CDR2 SVGAGI. Between the trimmed V and J ends, which lost 6 bases and 0 bases, there was a span of 7 bases. The CDR3 loop spans 13 amino acids. CDR3 region: CASSRDSTDTQYF. In DNA form, the CDR3 reads TGTGCCAGCAGCCGTGACAGCACAGATACGCAGTATTTT.

The V and J genes are TRBV27 and TRBJ2-7; D tentatively fits TRBD1 or TRBD2 (5 bases each). V was shortened by 6 bases and J by 3 bases, with 15 bases between the two germline ends. The V gene's germline CDR1 is MNHEY and CDR2 SMNVEV (reference sequence). This CDR3 is built from 14 residues. The CDR3: CASSLQDGGYEQYF. In nucleotides, the CDR3 is TGTGCCAGCAGCCTACAGGATGGGGGCTACGAGCAGTACTTC.

The chain combines TRBV20-1 with TRBJ2-5, with D hard to call. V was clipped by 5 bases and J by 5 bases, with 9 bases between them. The V gene's germline CDR1 is DFQATT and CDR2 SNEGSKA (reference sequence). The CDR3 is 11 residues long. CDR3 residues: CSAWWSETQYF. As DNA, the CDR3 is TGCAGTGCTTGGTGGTCGGAGACCCAGTACTTC.

The V call is TRBV12-5, the J call TRBJ1-2; no firm D call. Germline V gene lookup returns CDR1 LGHNT and CDR2 FRNRAP. CDR3 length: 11 residues. Trimming took off 1 base at V and 6 bases at J, with 3 bases between the two ends. This CDR3 reads CASGLDDGYTF. The CDR3 nucleotides are TGTGCTAGTGGTTTGGACGATGGCTACACCTTC.

The CDR3 region is CASSPGQGPSWTQYF. The CDR3 region has the DNA TGCGCCAGCAGCCCGGGACAGGGACCTTCGTGGACCCAGTACTTC. The V gene is TRBV5-1, the J gene TRBJ2-5; TRBD1 matches 9 bases. With 4 bases clipped from V and 7 bases from J, the junction kept 11 bases outside the gene matches. This CDR3 is built from 15 residues. Germline CDR1 reads SGHRS; CDR2 reads YFSETQ.

This chain connects TRBV7-3 to TRBJ2-1, with D possibly being TRBD1 or TRBD2 (6 bases each). The CDR3 covers 15 residues. Germline V gene data show CDR1 as SGHTA and CDR2 as FQGTGA. The V and J ends lost 2 bases and 9 bases respectively, with 17 bases between them. CDR3 nucleotides: TGTGCCAGCAGCTTAGGGAGGCCACCGGGGGCTGAGCAGTTCTTC. It encodes CASSLGRPPGAEQFF.

The V call is TRBV18, the J call TRBJ2-7; no clear D. Germline V gene sequence: CDR1 KGHSH, CDR2 LQKENI. The CDR3 is 12 residues long. Trimming removed 1 base at V and 3 bases at J, with 4 bases between. The CDR3 loop is CASSPLNYEQYF. The DNA of the CDR3 is TGTGCCAGCTCACCACTCAACTACGAGCAGTACTTC.

The genes are TRBV11-2 and TRBJ1-5; D is unresolved. This CDR3 has 13 residues. Between the trimmed V and J ends, which lost 5 bases and 5 bases, there was a span of 10 bases. The germline V gene encodes CDR1 SGHAT and CDR2 FQNNGV. CDR3: CASSPGSHQPQHF. The CDR3 DNA sequence: TGTGCCAGCAGCCCAGGTTCGCATCAGCCCCAGCATTTT.

The chain uses TRBV30 and TRBJ2-5; 8 bases match TRBD2. In germline, CDR1 is GTSNPN, CDR2 SVGIG (reference sequence). CDR3 size: 15 residues. V was pared by 5 bases and J by 2 bases, with 10 bases of the junction left unmatched. In DNA form, the CDR3 reads TGTGCCTGGGGACGCGGGGGGAGCTTACAAGAGACCCAGTACTTC. Its translation is CAWGRGGSLQETQYF. Complete variable domain (other parts from reference TRBV30 and TRBJ2-5): SQTIHQWPATLVQPVGSPLSLECTVEGTSNPNLYWYRQAAGRGLQLLFYSVGIGQISSEVPQNLSASRPQDRQFILSSKKLLLSDSGFYLCAWGRGGSLQETQYFGPGTRLLVL.